This T cell receptor (beta chain) stems from a study of T cells in localized non-small cell lung cancer. Study results and limitations: Across samples, adjacent lung featured a median around 55 of the top 100 tumor clones.

With regard to this clone: Its antigen is not identified.

Generated by immunoSEQ multiplex PCR, the TCRdb table keeps only in-frame clones and is missing some. The data show 75,000 to 95,000 clones, around 80% seen once. Germline V gene data show CDR1 as SGHRS and CDR2 as YFSETQ. The V and J ends lost 4 bases and 1 base, in that order; junction bases with no gene match: 1. There are 13 residues in the CDR3. The sequence derives from a man aged 35 to 69 with stage II squamous cell lung carcinoma. The material was PBMCs, obtained before any cancer treatment. The V and J genes are TRBV5-1 and TRBJ1-1, with 7 nucleotides matching TRBD1. CDR3 amino acids: CASSRDRNTEAFF. For the CDR3, the DNA is TGCGCCAGCAGCAGGGACAGGAACACTGAAGCTTTCTTT.